A selection of T cell receptor beta chains follows, all from one sample in a study of blood T cell repertoires in COVID-19. Measured with immunoSEQ multiplex PCR; TCRdb has only the in-frame clones, and not every one. The sample lists under 150,000 clones, roughly 85% occurring once. Sequencing was carried out using peripheral blood. Receptors were obtained from a woman aged 55 to 70 with COVID-19, enrolled during active disease. CDR3s include the opening cysteine and the closing phenylalanine or tryptophan. The D gene is left open where the match is weak. For some rows the clone size is stated as once, few or many, or as a class when expanded; others skip it.

j_gene | v_gene | d_gene | len | abundance | CDR3nt | CDR3aa
TRBJ2-6 | TRBV18 | NA | 16 | NA | TGTGCCAGCTCACCCACAGGGCTCTCTGGGGCCAACGTCCTGACTTTC | CASSPTGLSGANVLTF
TRBJ2-3 | TRBV3-1/TRBV3-2 | NA | 14 | NA | TGTGCCAGCAGCCAATTAAGCTACACAGATACGCAGTATTTT | CASSQLSYTDTQYF
TRBJ1-2 | TRBV4-2 | NA | 15 | NA | TGTGCCAGCAGCCAAGATGGCAGAACTAACTATGGCTACACCTTC | CASSQDGRTNYGYTF
TRBJ2-3 | TRBV2 | TRBD1 | 16 | NA | TGTGCCAGCAGTGCACAGGGGGCTGGAAATACAGATACGCAGTATTTT | CASSAQGAGNTDTQYF
TRBJ2-2 | TRBV5-1 | NA | 14 | NA | TGCGCCAGCAGCCCCTACTCGAACACCGGGGAGCTGTTTTTT | CASSPYSNTGELFF
TRBJ1-2 | TRBV13 | NA | 14 | NA | TGTGCCAGCAGCTTACGGCAGGGGTCGGATGGCTACACCTTC | CASSLRQGSDGYTF
TRBJ2-7 | TRBV9 | TRBD1 | 15 | NA | TGTGCCAGCAGCCTCAACGGAGACAGGGGTTACGAGCAGTACTTC | CASSLNGDRGYEQYF
TRBJ1-5 | TRBV7-9 | TRBD1 | 18 | NA | TGTGCCAGCAGCTTTTATACCCCCCCCGGGACAGTGGATCAGCCCCAGCATTTT | CASSFYTPPGTVDQPQHF
TRBJ1-5 | TRBV7-8 | TRBD1 | 17 | NA | TGTGCCAGCAGCTCCGAGCCCCAGGGGGCTAGCAATCAGCCCCAGCATTTT | CASSSEPQGASNQPQHF
TRBJ2-1 | TRBV5-1 | NA | 16 | few | TGCGCCAGCAGCTTGCCGAGTCTCCGTACCTACAATGAGCAGTTCTTC | CASSLPSLRTYNEQFF
TRBJ1-1 | TRBV6-2/TRBV6-3 | TRBD1 | 16 | NA | TGTGCCAGCAGTTACCCTCTCGACAGGGGTTGGACTGAAGCTTTCTTT | CASSYPLDRGWTEAFF
TRBJ2-1 | TRBV5-1 | TRBD2 | 14 | NA | TGCGCCAGCAGCTTATCGGGGGGGCACAATGAGCAGTTCTTC | CASSLSGGHNEQFF
TRBJ1-4 | TRBV18 | TRBD1 | 15 | NA | TGTGCCAGCTCACCACCAGGACAGGATAATGAAAAACTGTTTTTT | CASSPPGQDNEKLFF
TRBJ1-2 | TRBV2 | TRBD1 | 12 | NA | TGTGCCAACCAAAGGGACAGCTATGGCTACACCTTC | CANQRDSYGYTF